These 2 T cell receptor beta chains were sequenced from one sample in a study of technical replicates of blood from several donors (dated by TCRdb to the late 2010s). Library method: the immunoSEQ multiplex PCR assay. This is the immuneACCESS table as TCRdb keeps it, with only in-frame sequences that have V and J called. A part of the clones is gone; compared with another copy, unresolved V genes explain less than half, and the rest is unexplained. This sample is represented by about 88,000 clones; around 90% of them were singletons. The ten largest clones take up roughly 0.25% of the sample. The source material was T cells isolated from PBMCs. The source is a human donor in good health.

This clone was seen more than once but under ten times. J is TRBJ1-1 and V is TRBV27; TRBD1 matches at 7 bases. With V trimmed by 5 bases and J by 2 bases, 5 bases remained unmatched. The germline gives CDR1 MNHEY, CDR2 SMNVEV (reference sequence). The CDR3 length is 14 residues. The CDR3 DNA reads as TGTGCCAGCAGTGATTGGGACAGCAACACTGAAGCTTTCTTT. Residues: CASSDWDSNTEAFF.

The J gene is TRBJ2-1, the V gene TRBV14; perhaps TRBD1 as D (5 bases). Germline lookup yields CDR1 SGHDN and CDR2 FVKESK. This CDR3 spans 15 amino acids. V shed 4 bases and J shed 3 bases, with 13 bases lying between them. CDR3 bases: TGTGCCAGCAGCCCAGGGCAGGTAGGCTACAATGAGCAGTTCTTC. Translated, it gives CASSPGQVGYNEQFF.